The 28 T cell receptor beta chains listed next were all sequenced from one sample in a study of T cells after yellow fever vaccination. MiXCR, run by TCRdb on the 5' RACE reads, gives a single entry per CDR3 protein. The top ten clones hold 0.55% to 0.7% of a sample with 110,000 to 150,000 distinct CDR3 sequences, approximately 6.6% of them seen once. This specimen consisted of CD4+ T cells sorted from PBMCs, obtained 10 days after the yellow fever booster vaccination. These receptors all stem from a man aged 25-40 years who received the YFV17D yellow fever vaccine.

This clonotype was seen at least ten times. This sequence joins TRBV7-9 and TRBJ2-7; D could derive from TRBD1 or TRBD2 (7 bases each). Germline V CDR1 and CDR2: SEHNR, FQNEAQ (reference sequence). The CDR3 loop spans 12 amino acids. Trimming pared 5 bases from V and 11 bases from J, leaving 16 bases between. The CDR3, as DNA: TGTGCCAGCAGCCCCGGACCAGGGGGGGAGTACTTC. It encodes CASSPGPGGEYF.

This clonotype was recorded many times. The chain links TRBV7-2 to TRBJ2-7, with D possibly being TRBD1 (5 bases). CDR1 and CDR2 (germline): SGHTA, FQGNSA. This CDR3 region has 13 residues. V was pared by 5 bases and J by 5 bases, with 13 bases between. CDR3 loop: CASSPNLGDEQYF. The CDR3 coding sequence is TGTGCCAGCAGCCCCAACTTAGGGGACGAGCAGTACTTC.

The gene calls are TRBV29-1 and TRBJ2-1; maybe TRBD1 (5 bases). Trimming cost V 4 bases and J 3 bases, with 13 bases left between them. The germline gives CDR1 SQVTM, CDR2 ANQGSEA. CDR3 length: 14 residues. For the CDR3, the DNA is TGCAGCGTTGGCGACAGAGAAATCTACAATGAGCAGTTCTTC. Residues: CSVGDREIYNEQFF.

This clonotype came up many times. The rearrangement joins TRBV20-1 to TRBJ2-5; 10 positions agree with TRBD2. After removal of 1 base from V and 3 bases from J, the junction contained 8 bases not matched to a gene. CDR3 size: 16 residues. Germline lookup yields CDR1 DFQATT and CDR2 SNEGSKA (reference sequence). CDR3 amino acids: CSARGAGGPRKETQYF. As DNA, the CDR3 is TGCAGTGCTAGAGGAGCGGGAGGGCCTAGAAAAGAGACCCAGTACTTC.

The rearrangement joins TRBV30 to TRBJ2-1, with TRBD2 matching over 7 bases. Per the germline V gene, CDR1 is GTSNPN and CDR2 is SVGIG (reference sequence). The CDR3 has 14 amino acids. V lost 5 bases and J lost 3; bases outside the gene matches: 7. The CDR3 DNA reads as TGTGCCTGGCAGCCTAGCGGCTACTACAATGAGCAGTTCTTC. Its protein product is CAWQPSGYYNEQFF.

In this sample, this clonotype turned up many times. The chain combines TRBV3-1 with TRBJ2-2; no reliable D call. Germline CDR1 reads LGHDT; CDR2 reads YNNKEL (reference sequence). The CDR3 extends over 14 amino acids. Trimming pared 5 bases from V and 1 base from J, leaving 8 bases between. This CDR3 reads CASSRSWNTGELFF. The CDR3 DNA reads as TGTGCCAGCAGCAGGTCTTGGAACACCGGGGAGCTGTTTTTT.

This clonotype has a count of ten or more. This rearrangement joins TRBV20-1 to TRBJ1-5; no definite D call. Germline loops: CDR1 DFQATT, CDR2 SNEGSKA (reference sequence). V was cut by 3 bases and J by 4 bases, with 16 bases left in between. The CDR3 is made up of 15 amino acids. The CDR3 spells CSASSADGENQPQHF. CDR3 DNA sequence: TGCAGTGCTAGTTCGGCCGACGGAGAGAATCAGCCCCAGCATTTT.

The CDR3 region has the DNA TGTGCCAGCAGCCAACTCTCGAATGAGCAGTTCTTC. Protein product: CASSQLSNEQFF. This chain links TRBV7-6 with TRBJ2-1; D remains unclear. This CDR3 has 12 residues. CDR1 SGHVS and CDR2 FNYEAQ come from the germline V gene. With 5 bases removed from V and 7 bases from J, the gap between germline ends came to 9 bases. Looking up the rest from reference TRBV7-6 and TRBJ2-1 gives the full variable domain: GAGVSQSPRYKVTKRGQDVALRCDPISGHVSLYWYRQALGQGPEFLTYFNYEAQQDKSGLPNDRFSAERPEGSISTLTIQRTEQRDSAMYRCASSQLSNEQFFGPGTRLTVL.

This clonotype has only a few counts. The chain is built from TRBV30 and TRBJ2-7, with no clear D. The V end lost 3 bases, the J end lost 12 bases, and 15 bases lay between the germline ends. The CDR3 has 11 amino acids. Germline V gene data show CDR1 as GTSNPN and CDR2 as SVGIG (reference sequence). Here the CDR3 DNA reads TGTGCCTGGAGGTATGGGCCGATTTCGTACTTC. This sequence encodes CAWRYGPISYF.

This clonotype came up many times. V is TRBV7-9 and J is TRBJ2-7, with D possibly being TRBD1 (5 bases). CDR3 length equals 14 residues. Germline CDR1 and CDR2: SEHNR and FQNEAQ (reference sequence). Deletions cut 5 bases from V and 1 base from J, with 12 bases between. The CDR3 sequence: CASSRDSKSYEQYF. The CDR3 DNA follows: TGTGCCAGCAGCCGAGACAGTAAATCCTACGAGCAGTACTTC. The full variable domain, in which reference TRBV7-9 and TRBJ2-7 provide the parts outside the CDR3, is DTGVSQNPRHKITKRGQNVTFRCDPISEHNRLYWYRQTLGQGPEFLTYFQNEAQLEKSRLLSDRFSAERPKGSFSTLEIQRTEQGDSAMYLCASSRDSKSYEQYFGPGTRLTVT.

V is TRBV5-4 and J is TRBJ2-2; D unclear. The CDR3 spans 14 residues. Between the trimmed V and J ends, which lost 4 bases and 0 bases, there was a span of 7 bases. Germline lookup yields CDR1 SGHNT and CDR2 YYREEE (reference sequence). CDR3 amino acids: CASSMASNTGELFF. CDR3 DNA: TGTGCCAGCAGCATGGCCTCGAACACCGGGGAGCTGTTTTTT.

This clonotype was seen repeatedly, ten times or more. The DNA is left out, because the CDR3 cannot be placed on it with certainty; the CDR3 is given as TCRdb lists it. This rearrangement joins TRBV7-2 to TRBJ2-2; TRBD1 is the table's D call, not checked against the DNA. Counting both end residues, the CDR3 totals 18 amino acids. The germline V gene encodes CDR1 SGHTA and CDR2 FQGNSA. This CDR3 is CASSLASGRDKGTGELFF.

At least ten counts were recorded for this clonotype. CDR3 in DNA: TGTGCCAGCAGCTTTACCGGGACAGGGATATCTTACGAGCAGTACTTC. Translation gives CASSFTGTGISYEQYF. The chain combines TRBV5-5 with TRBJ2-7; 9 bases agree with TRBD1. After removal of 2 bases from V and 4 bases from J, the junction contained 10 bases not matched to a gene. The CDR3 has 16 amino acids. Germline CDR1 SGHKS, CDR2 YYEKEE (reference sequence).

This clonotype was observed many times. The CDR3 nucleotides read TGTGCCAGCAGTTATAGTCGGACTTCGCACTTGTCCGAGCAGTACTTC. Amino acids: CASSYSRTSHLSEQYF. The rearrangement links TRBV6-5 to TRBJ2-7; D may be TRBD2 (5 bases). The V gene's germline CDR1 is MNHEY and CDR2 SVGAGI. There are 16 residues in the CDR3. V was shortened by 3 bases and J by 6 bases, with 21 bases between the two germline ends.

Many counts were recorded for this clonotype. The CDR3 region has the DNA TGTGCCATCAGTGGGGGAGACGAGCAGTACTTC. It specifies CAISGGDEQYF. The chain carries TRBV10-3 and TRBJ2-7; possibly TRBD2 for D (5 bases). There are 11 residues in the CDR3. Between the trimmed V and J ends, which lost 4 bases and 5 bases, there was a span of 6 bases. Germline CDR1 is ENHRY and CDR2 is SYGVKD.

This clonotype appeared many times. The chain uses TRBV7-2 and TRBJ2-1, with D possibly called TRBD1 or TRBD2 (7 bases each). Trimming took off 11 bases at V and 3 bases at J, with 14 bases between the two ends. The length of the CDR3 is 13 residues. Germline loops: CDR1 SGHTA, CDR2 FQGNSA. The CDR3 region is CAASGGGYNEQFF. The CDR3 DNA reads TGTGCCGCCTCAGGGGGGGGCTACAATGAGCAGTTCTTC. Full variable domain (missing parts from reference TRBV7-2 and TRBJ2-1): GAGVSQSPSNKVTEKGKDVELRCDPISGHTALYWYRQSLGQGLEFLIYFQGNSAPDKSGLPSDRFSAERTGGSVSTLTIQRTQQEDSAVYLCAASGGGYNEQFFGPGTRLTVL.

The V call is TRBV5-1, the J call TRBJ2-5; tentatively, D is TRBD2 (5 bases). The germline CDR1 and CDR2 sequences are SGHRS and YFSETQ. This CDR3 has 13 residues. Trimming pared 1 base from V and 5 bases from J, leaving 9 bases between. In DNA, the CDR3 is TGCGCCAGCAGCTTGAGGGAGTCGGAGACCCAGTACTTC. It codes for CASSLRESETQYF. The variable domain in full, with the rest retrieved from reference TRBV5-1 and TRBJ2-5, is KAGVTQTPRYLIKTRGQQVTLSCSPISGHRSVSWYQQTPGQGLQFLFEYFSETQRNKGNFPGRFSGRQFSNSRSEMNVSTLELGDSALYLCASSLRESETQYFGPGTRLLVL.

Concerning this clonotype itself: This may be a read error: a much more frequent sequence differs by one nucleotide. This chain connects TRBV6-2 or TRBV6-3 to TRBJ2-1, with a weak D call TRBD2 (6 bases). In germline, CDR1 is MNHEY, CDR2 SVGEGT. There are 13 residues in the CDR3. CDR3 residues: CASSFLARNEHFF. The CDR3 region has the DNA TGTGCCAGCAGTTTTCTAGCGCGTAATGAGCATTTCTTC.

This clonotype has only a few counts. Here the CDR3 reads CASSKTSGRNYEQYF. Here the CDR3 DNA reads TGTGCCAGCAGCAAGACTAGCGGGAGAAACTACGAGCAGTACTTC. The V gene is TRBV7-2, the J gene TRBJ2-7; 12 bases line up with TRBD2. V was pared by 5 bases and J by 3 bases, with 5 bases of the junction left unmatched. Germline V CDR1 and CDR2: SGHTA, FQGNSA. The CDR3 spans 15 residues.

As to this clonotype: A read error is possible here, since a much larger clone lies one base away. The gene calls are TRBV5-1 and TRBJ2-7, with TRBD2 matching over 8 bases. The CDR3 length is 13 residues. Germline-derived CDR1 and CDR2 are SGHRS and YFSETQ. The CDR3 sequence is CASSPSGGYEQHF. Written as DNA, the CDR3 is TGCGCCAGCAGCCCCAGCGGGGGTTACGAGCAGCACTTC. Full variable domain (missing parts from reference TRBV5-1 and TRBJ2-7): KAGVTQTPRYLIKTRGQQVTLSCSPISGHRSVSWYQQTPGQGLQFLFEYFSETQRNKGNFPGRFSGRQFSNSRSEMNVSTLELGDSALYLCASSPSGGYEQHFGPGTRLTVT.

The table lists this clonotype with many counts. The J gene is TRBJ2-1, the V gene TRBV18; 12 bases agree with TRBD2. The CDR3 totals 15 residues. V lost 5 bases, J lost 4 bases, and 3 bases stayed unmatched. Per the germline V gene, CDR1 is KGHSH and CDR2 is LQKENI. CDR3 DNA sequence: TGTGCCAGCTCAGCGACTAGCGGGAGATACAATGAGCAGTTCTTC. Translation: CASSATSGRYNEQFF.

This clonotype was observed a handful of times. The gene calls are TRBV5-4 and TRBJ2-3; possible D gene TRBD1, 5 bases. V gave up 0 bases and J gave up 3 bases, with 14 bases separating them. The CDR3 length is 16 residues. The V gene's germline CDR1 is SGHNT and CDR2 YYREEE (reference sequence). This CDR3 is CASSLEAQGTTDTQYF. CDR3 nucleotide sequence: TGTGCCAGCAGCTTGGAGGCGCAGGGAACGACAGATACGCAGTATTTT.

This clonotype showed up many times. This chain joins TRBV7-2 and TRBJ2-2; D gene unclear. V lost 6 bases and J 8 bases, leaving 16 bases between the germline ends. The CDR3 loop spans 14 amino acids. Germline V gene data show CDR1 as SGHTA and CDR2 as FQGNSA. Written as DNA, the CDR3 is TGTGCCAGCAGTTACCGACGGGTAGTGGGGGAGCTGTTTTTT. Its translation: CASSYRRVVGELFF. Drawing the rest from reference TRBV7-2 and TRBJ2-2, the complete variable domain is GAGVSQSPSNKVTEKGKDVELRCDPISGHTALYWYRQSLGQGLEFLIYFQGNSAPDKSGLPSDRFSAERTGGSVSTLTIQRTQQEDSAVYLCASSYRRVVGELFFGEGSRLTVL.

The chain couples TRBV7-9 to TRBJ2-7, with D perhaps matching TRBD2 (6 bases). The germline V gene has CDR1 SEHNR and CDR2 FQNEAQ (reference sequence). Trimming removed 5 bases from V and 1 base from J, with 9 bases in between. The length of the CDR3 is 13 residues. The CDR3 region is CASSMGGSYEQYF. The CDR3 bases are TGTGCCAGCAGCATGGGGGGTTCCTACGAGCAGTACTTC.

The V and J genes are TRBV6-5 and TRBJ2-1, with a possible D match to TRBD1 (6 bases). V was clipped by 6 bases and J by 2 bases, with 11 bases between them. The CDR3 is 14 residues long. CDR1 is MNHEY, CDR2 SVGAGI, per germline. CDR3 bases: TGTGCCAGCAGGATCGACAGGACCTACAATGAGCAGTTCTTC. As protein: CASRIDRTYNEQFF.

This clonotype was seen repeatedly, ten times or more. V and J are TRBV4-3 and TRBJ2-4; D is unclear. Germline CDR1 reads LGHNA; CDR2 reads YSLEER. V lost 4 bases and J lost 2, with 9 bases in between. The CDR3 is 14 amino acids. This chain's CDR3 is CASSRNLSKNIQYF. In DNA, the CDR3 is TGCGCCAGCAGCCGCAACCTATCCAAAAACATTCAGTACTTC.

This clonotype was observed many times. V usage is TRBV20-1 and J usage is TRBJ2-2; 11 nucleotides line up with TRBD2. Germline V lookup: CDR1 DFQATT, CDR2 SNEGSKA (reference sequence). The junction had 10 bases not matched to a gene; V was cut back by 5 bases and J by 5 bases. The CDR3 loop spans 16 amino acids. CDR3 bases: TGCAGTGCTCCAAGTAGCGGGAGGGCCTTGACCGGGGAGCTGTTTTTT. Translated, it gives CSAPSSGRALTGELFF.

The sample holds many counts of this clonotype. The chain is built from TRBV11-2 and TRBJ1-4, with a tentative D call TRBD1 (6 bases). This CDR3 is built from 15 residues. Germline V gene lookup returns CDR1 SGHAT and CDR2 FQNNGV. Between the trimmed V and J ends, which lost 4 bases and 7 bases, there was a span of 16 bases. The CDR3 DNA reads as TGTGCCAGCAGCTACTGGGGGCCCTCGGGTGAAAAACTGTTTTTT. Amino acid sequence: CASSYWGPSGEKLFF.